The 2 T cell receptor beta chains reported below all come from one sample, sequenced in a study of post-analysis software for immune sequencing data. Unique molecular identifiers had been added to the TCR beta cDNA libraries. TCRdb re-analysed the PCR reads in MiXCR, keeping a single row per CDR3 protein. The top ten hold roughly 4.9% of the sample, which has around 770,000 distinct CDR3 sequences, 46% seen once. Overall study results and limits: Compared with controls, patients had more of about 5 TRBV segments, including TRBV5-6, TRBV5-1 and TRBV20-1.

Their recognized antigens are unknown. Material for sequencing was blood. The receptor set was obtained from a girl between 10 and 17 years old with multiple sclerosis.

This clonotype was seen more than once but under ten times. The chain is built from TRBV2 and TRBJ2-6; no clear D. The CDR3 length is 15 residues. The germline V gene encodes CDR1 SNHLY and CDR2 FYNNEI. The V and J ends lost 3 bases and 0 bases respectively, with 6 bases between them. CDR3 DNA sequence: TGTGCCAGCAGTGAGGATCTCTCTGGGGCCAACGTCCTGACTTTC. Translating it yields CASSEDLSGANVLTF.

A few counts support this clonotype. This rearrangement joins TRBV6-5 to TRBJ1-1, with TRBD1 identical over 7 bases. The CDR3 totals 16 residues. Losses at the gene ends were 5 bases for V and 2 bases for J; bases not matched to a gene: 11. Germline V gene data show CDR1 as MNHEY and CDR2 as SVGAGI. The CDR3: CASSQLKQGINTEAFF. The CDR3, as DNA: TGTGCCAGCAGTCAACTAAAACAGGGGATTAACACTGAAGCTTTCTTT.